This TCR delta chain came from a study of γδ T cells in repeated Plasmodium falciparum infection. Study details: Timepoints: baseline, immediately before selected infections, and 21 days after every infection.

This clone showed up many times. Its antigen is currently unknown. Vgamma9/Vdelta2+ and Vdelta2-negative gammadelta T cells were flow-sorted from PBMC for bulk sequencing. CDR1 and CDR2 (germline): TSWWSYY, QGS. V was pared by 1 base and J by 3 bases, with 17 bases of the junction left unmatched. This CDR3 region has 20 residues. TRG and TRD sequences were obtained from every sorted gammadelta sample. With CATT, TCRdb re-called clones from the multiplex PCR reads. Of around 89,000 delta-chain clones listed, roughly 1.4% are singletons. Study-wide results and limits: The Malian cohort came from a small rural village of predominantly one ethnic group. In Vdelta2-negative, largely Vdelta1+, gammadelta repertoires, repeated controlled infections appeared to drive clonal selection waves.

The rearrangement links TRDV1 to TRDJ1; 10 nucleotides match TRDD3. The sequencing input was gamma-delta T cells from blood. The receptor's source is a pool of human donors (malaria-infected and uninfected, not separated). The CDR3 protein is CALGEPKCSDTGGCADKLIF. The CDR3 DNA sequence: TGTGCTCTTGGGGAACCCAAATGTTCGGATACTGGGGGATGTGCCGATAAACTCATCTTT.